The 3 T cell receptor beta chains below all came from one sample that was sequenced in a study of blood T cell repertoires in COVID-19. Profiled with immunoSEQ multiplex PCR; TCRdb holds only in-frame clones, not every one. The sample holds roughly 45,000 clones, approximately 88% seen once. Sequencing input: peripheral blood. The receptors originated from a man aged 55 to 70 with active COVID-19.

This clone has a single count. The CDR3, as DNA: TGTGCCAGCAGCTCAATGACAGGGCGAGCTTTCTTT. It translates to CASSSMTGRAFF. The chain carries TRBV7-3 and TRBJ1-1, with 7 bases matching TRBD1. Per germline, CDR1 SGHTA and CDR2 FQGTGA. V trimming: 4 bases; J trimming: 10 bases; junction bases outside the gene matches: 6. This CDR3 contains 12 residues.

The chain has TRBV9 and TRBJ2-3, with 8 bases lining up with TRBD2. Looked up from germline, CDR1 is SGDLS and CDR2 is YYNGEE. CDR3 size: 17 residues. The junction had 9 bases not matched to a gene; V was cut back by 0 bases and J by 3 bases. The CDR3 is CASSVDSGGRFTDTQYF. The DNA for the CDR3 is TGTGCCAGCAGCGTAGACTCAGGCGGGAGGTTTACAGATACGCAGTATTTT.

The chain joins TRBV11-2 to TRBJ2-5; tentatively, D is TRBD1 (5 bases). Germline V gives CDR1 SGHAT, CDR2 FQNNGV. The CDR3 is 15 amino acids. The V and J ends lost 0 bases and 5 bases respectively, with 13 bases between them. The CDR3 DNA follows: TGTGCCAGCAGCTTAGATCATCAGGGTGCGGAGACCCAGTACTTC. This gives the protein CASSLDHQGAETQYF.